This is a list of T cell receptor beta chains from one sample in a study of T-cell memory formation after mild COVID-19. TCRdb recomputed calls from the 5' RACE reads with MiXCR, one row per CDR3 protein. The data contain about 400,000 distinct CDR3 sequences, approximately 15% of them singletons. Source material: PBMCs or a T cell subset sorted from them (not recorded which). All receptors come from a man aged 18 to 35 who had mild COVID-19 (a few samples of this study predate the infection). Cell type and time point are not known. The CDR3 runs from the conserved cysteine through the conserved F or W. Fields, in order: CDR3 protein, CDR3 DNA, J gene, D gene, CDR3 length, clone size, V gene. The D gene is left open where the match is weak. Rows give clone size only sometimes, using once, few, many, or a class for an expanded clone.

cdr3_aa: CAISDRDTYQPQHF; cdr3_nt: TGTGCCATCAGTGATCGGGACACCTATCAGCCCCAGCATTTT; j_call: TRBJ1-5; d_call: NA; cdr3_length: 14; clone_size: NA; v_call: TRBV10-3
cdr3_aa: CASGLEGFNEQYF; cdr3_nt: TGTGCTAGTGGTTTGGAGGGGTTCAACGAGCAGTACTTC; j_call: TRBJ2-7; d_call: NA; cdr3_length: 13; clone_size: many; v_call: TRBV12-5
cdr3_aa: CASSASILALGEQYF; cdr3_nt: TGTGCCAGCAGCGCCTCTATTCTGGCCTTGGGTGAGCAGTACTTC; j_call: TRBJ2-7; d_call: NA; cdr3_length: 15; clone_size: NA; v_call: TRBV7-2
cdr3_aa: CASSTALGNTEAFF; cdr3_nt: TGTGCCAGCAGCACCGCGTTGGGGAACACTGAAGCTTTCTTT; j_call: TRBJ1-1; d_call: NA; cdr3_length: 14; clone_size: many; v_call: TRBV3-1
cdr3_aa: CASSTQADTQYF; cdr3_nt: TGCGCCAGCAGCACCCAGGCAGATACGCAGTATTTT; j_call: TRBJ2-3; d_call: NA; cdr3_length: 12; clone_size: few; v_call: TRBV5-1
cdr3_aa: CASSQMRHFTDTQYF; cdr3_nt: TGCGCCAGCAGCCAAATGCGTCACTTCACAGATACGCAGTATTTT; j_call: TRBJ2-3; d_call: NA; cdr3_length: 15; clone_size: many; v_call: TRBV5-1
cdr3_aa: CASSLLTSRETQYF; cdr3_nt: TGTGCCAGCAGTCTCCTAACTAGTAGGGAGACCCAGTACTTC; j_call: TRBJ2-5; d_call: NA; cdr3_length: 14; clone_size: NA; v_call: TRBV12-3/TRBV12-4
cdr3_aa: CASSSRGDGTGELFF; cdr3_nt: TGCGCCAGCAGCTCGCGGGGGGACGGCACCGGGGAGCTGTTTTTT; j_call: TRBJ2-2; d_call: TRBD2; cdr3_length: 15; clone_size: once; v_call: TRBV4-1
cdr3_aa: CASSFGRSQLAGLRTDTQYF; cdr3_nt: TGTGCCAGCAGCTTCGGACGTAGCCAGCTGGCGGGGCTGCGCACAGATACGCAGTATTTT; j_call: TRBJ2-3; d_call: NA; cdr3_length: 20; clone_size: NA; v_call: TRBV13
cdr3_aa: CASSPRGFRTDTQYF; cdr3_nt: TGTGCCAGCAGCCCCCGGGGGTTCCGGACAGATACGCAGTATTTT; j_call: TRBJ2-3; d_call: NA; cdr3_length: 15; clone_size: few; v_call: TRBV11-2
cdr3_aa: CASSEGGVNQETQYF; cdr3_nt: TGTGCCAGCAGTGAGGGCGGAGTAAACCAAGAGACCCAGTACTTC; j_call: TRBJ2-5; d_call: NA; cdr3_length: 15; clone_size: NA; v_call: TRBV2
cdr3_aa: CASSYSNIQYF; cdr3_nt: TGTGCCAGCAGTTACTCAAACATTCAGTACTTC; j_call: TRBJ2-4; d_call: NA; cdr3_length: 11; clone_size: NA; v_call: TRBV6-5
cdr3_aa: CASSQPAGGLLDEQFF; cdr3_nt: TGCGCCAGCAGCCAACCAGCGGGGGGGCTCTTGGATGAGCAGTTCTTC; j_call: TRBJ2-1; d_call: TRBD2; cdr3_length: 16; clone_size: many; v_call: TRBV4-1
cdr3_aa: CASSQQGLQEQYF; cdr3_nt: TGTGCCAGCAGCCAACAGGGACTTCAAGAGCAGTACTTC; j_call: TRBJ2-7; d_call: NA; cdr3_length: 13; clone_size: many; v_call: TRBV7-2
cdr3_aa: CASSLKGQGARQFF; cdr3_nt: TGTGCCAGCAGCTTAAAGGGACAGGGGGCTAGGCAGTTCTTC; j_call: TRBJ2-1; d_call: TRBD1; cdr3_length: 14; clone_size: NA; v_call: TRBV7-2
cdr3_aa: CASSQDGLSVGYTF; cdr3_nt: TGCGCCAGCAGCCAAGATGGTTTGAGCGTAGGCTACACCTTC; j_call: TRBJ1-2; d_call: NA; cdr3_length: 14; clone_size: NA; v_call: TRBV4-3
cdr3_aa: CASSVSAGTQYF; cdr3_nt: TGTGCCAGCAGCGTAAGTGCGGGTACGCAGTATTTT; j_call: TRBJ2-3; d_call: NA; cdr3_length: 12; clone_size: few; v_call: TRBV9
cdr3_aa: CASSLAGQGRGYGYTF; cdr3_nt: TGTGCCAGCAGCTTAGCTGGCCAGGGGCGCGGCTATGGCTACACCTTC; j_call: TRBJ1-2; d_call: NA; cdr3_length: 16; clone_size: NA; v_call: TRBV7-4
cdr3_aa: CASSTRTGISEAFF; cdr3_nt: TGTGCCAGCAGTACCCGAACAGGGATCAGTGAAGCTTTCTTT; j_call: TRBJ1-1; d_call: NA; cdr3_length: 14; clone_size: few; v_call: TRBV6-5
cdr3_aa: CASSERVRVEEQYF; cdr3_nt: TGTGCCAGCAGCGAGAGGGTCAGGGTCGAGGAGCAGTACTTC; j_call: TRBJ2-7; d_call: NA; cdr3_length: 14; clone_size: NA; v_call: TRBV13
cdr3_aa: CASSLAPAPRENTEAFF; cdr3_nt: TGTGCCAGCAGCTTAGCCCCCGCCCCGAGGGAGAACACTGAAGCTTTCTTT; j_call: TRBJ1-1; d_call: NA; cdr3_length: 17; clone_size: NA; v_call: TRBV11-2
cdr3_aa: CASSVDGRFTDTQYF; cdr3_nt: TGTGCCAGCAGCGTAGATGGTAGATTCACAGATACGCAGTATTTT; j_call: TRBJ2-3; d_call: NA; cdr3_length: 15; clone_size: NA; v_call: TRBV9
cdr3_aa: CASSAPPGRAVENIQYF; cdr3_nt: TGTGCCAGCTCCGCTCCGCCGGGGAGGGCGGTCGAAAACATTCAGTACTTC; j_call: TRBJ2-4; d_call: TRBD2; cdr3_length: 17; clone_size: NA; v_call: TRBV25-1
cdr3_aa: CASSRGQLPNTGELFF; cdr3_nt: TGCGCCAGCAGCAGAGGACAGCTCCCTAACACCGGGGAGCTGTTTTTT; j_call: TRBJ2-2; d_call: NA; cdr3_length: 16; clone_size: few; v_call: TRBV5-1
cdr3_aa: CASSDVAPSTDTQYF; cdr3_nt: TGTGCCAGCAGTGATGTGGCACCCAGCACAGATACGCAGTATTTT; j_call: TRBJ2-3; d_call: NA; cdr3_length: 15; clone_size: NA; v_call: TRBV2
cdr3_aa: CASSQDPRGSEKLFF; cdr3_nt: TGTGCCAGCAGCCAAGATCCACGGGGATCTGAAAAACTGTTTTTT; j_call: TRBJ1-4; d_call: NA; cdr3_length: 15; clone_size: NA; v_call: TRBV4-2
cdr3_aa: CASSTQIPAKNIQYF; cdr3_nt: TGTGCCAGTAGTACACAGATCCCAGCCAAAAACATTCAGTACTTC; j_call: TRBJ2-4; d_call: NA; cdr3_length: 15; clone_size: NA; v_call: TRBV19
cdr3_aa: CASSSRGGPGQGLHGYTF; cdr3_nt: TGTGCCAGCAGCTCCCGCGGGGGGCCGGGACAGGGACTCCATGGCTACACCTTC; j_call: TRBJ1-2; d_call: TRBD1; cdr3_length: 18; clone_size: many; v_call: TRBV7-2
cdr3_aa: CASSAPGQGDYGYTF; cdr3_nt: TGTGCCAGCAGCGCCCCGGGACAGGGCGACTATGGCTACACCTTC; j_call: TRBJ1-2; d_call: TRBD1; cdr3_length: 15; clone_size: NA; v_call: TRBV4-2
cdr3_aa: CASSLGGFQETQYF; cdr3_nt: TGTGCCAGCAGCTTGGGAGGATTCCAAGAGACCCAGTACTTC; j_call: TRBJ2-5; d_call: NA; cdr3_length: 14; clone_size: few; v_call: TRBV5-5
cdr3_aa: CASTLLSGATNQPQHF; cdr3_nt: TGTGCCAGCACCCTCTTATCAGGGGCGACAAATCAGCCCCAGCATTTT; j_call: TRBJ1-5; d_call: NA; cdr3_length: 16; clone_size: NA; v_call: TRBV7-8
cdr3_aa: CASSFSGFNEQFF; cdr3_nt: TGTGCCAGCAGCTTCTCAGGGTTCAATGAGCAGTTCTTC; j_call: TRBJ2-1; d_call: NA; cdr3_length: 13; clone_size: few; v_call: TRBV7-2
cdr3_aa: CASSEQFF; cdr3_nt: TGTGCCAGCAGTGAGCAGTTCTTC; j_call: TRBJ2-1; d_call: NA; cdr3_length: 8; clone_size: NA; v_call: TRBV2
cdr3_aa: CATTGPGAYNEQFF; cdr3_nt: TGTGCCACCACCGGCCCAGGCGCGTACAATGAGCAGTTCTTC; j_call: TRBJ2-1; d_call: NA; cdr3_length: 14; clone_size: NA; v_call: TRBV24-1
cdr3_aa: CSAPDRDYYGYTF; cdr3_nt: TGCAGTGCTCCGGACCGCGATTACTATGGCTACACCTTC; j_call: TRBJ1-2; d_call: NA; cdr3_length: 13; clone_size: NA; v_call: TRBV20-1
cdr3_aa: CSARTGPGNTIYF; cdr3_nt: TGCAGTGCGAGGACAGGGCCTGGAAACACCATATATTTT; j_call: TRBJ1-3; d_call: TRBD1; cdr3_length: 13; clone_size: NA; v_call: TRBV20-1
cdr3_aa: CASSFQQGSGEQFF; cdr3_nt: TGCGCCAGCAGCTTCCAACAGGGGTCGGGTGAGCAGTTCTTC; j_call: TRBJ2-1; d_call: TRBD1; cdr3_length: 14; clone_size: many; v_call: TRBV5-1
cdr3_aa: CASSLARTGPYEQYF; cdr3_nt: TGCGCCAGCAGCTTGGCGCGGACAGGGCCCTACGAGCAGTACTTC; j_call: TRBJ2-7; d_call: TRBD1; cdr3_length: 15; clone_size: few; v_call: TRBV5-1
cdr3_aa: CASTNPTGGEQYF; cdr3_nt: TGTGCCAGCACCAACCCGACAGGGGGCGAGCAGTACTTC; j_call: TRBJ2-7; d_call: TRBD1; cdr3_length: 13; clone_size: NA; v_call: TRBV6-1
cdr3_aa: CASSPYTGGYNEQFF; cdr3_nt: TGTGCCAGCAGTCCCTATACCGGGGGCTACAATGAGCAGTTCTTC; j_call: TRBJ2-1; d_call: NA; cdr3_length: 15; clone_size: NA; v_call: TRBV28
cdr3_aa: CASSVRDRENSPLHF; cdr3_nt: TGTGCCAGCAGCGTGAGGGACAGGGAAAATTCACCCCTCCACTTT; j_call: TRBJ1-6; d_call: TRBD1; cdr3_length: 15; clone_size: few; v_call: TRBV9
cdr3_aa: CSARDAQGDEKLFF; cdr3_nt: TGCAGTGCTAGAGATGCACAGGGGGATGAAAAACTGTTTTTT; j_call: TRBJ1-4; d_call: TRBD1; cdr3_length: 14; clone_size: NA; v_call: TRBV20-1
cdr3_aa: CASSGTFRQPQHF; cdr3_nt: TGTGCCAGCAGCGGGACATTTAGGCAGCCCCAGCATTTT; j_call: TRBJ1-5; d_call: NA; cdr3_length: 13; clone_size: NA; v_call: TRBV6-5
cdr3_aa: CASSYRFGAANYGYTF; cdr3_nt: TGTGCCAGCAGTTACAGATTCGGGGCCGCTAACTATGGCTACACCTTC; j_call: TRBJ1-2; d_call: NA; cdr3_length: 16; clone_size: NA; v_call: TRBV6-6
cdr3_aa: CASSYDVEREDTEAFF; cdr3_nt: TGTGCCAGCAGTTACGACGTGGAAAGGGAGGACACTGAAGCTTTCTTT; j_call: TRBJ1-1; d_call: NA; cdr3_length: 16; clone_size: NA; v_call: TRBV6-6
cdr3_aa: CASKSGGATDTQYF; cdr3_nt: TGCGCCAGCAAAAGCGGGGGGGCCACAGATACGCAGTATTTT; j_call: TRBJ2-3; d_call: TRBD2; cdr3_length: 14; clone_size: NA; v_call: TRBV4-1
cdr3_aa: CASSYLADPETQYF; cdr3_nt: TGTGCCAGCAGTTACTTAGCGGACCCGGAGACCCAGTACTTC; j_call: TRBJ2-5; d_call: NA; cdr3_length: 14; clone_size: NA; v_call: TRBV12-3/TRBV12-4
cdr3_aa: CASAVGTGGRYTF; cdr3_nt: TGTGCCAGCGCTGTCGGGACAGGGGGACGATACACCTTC; j_call: TRBJ1-2; d_call: TRBD1; cdr3_length: 13; clone_size: NA; v_call: TRBV11-2
cdr3_aa: CSARGPGGAYTQYF; cdr3_nt: TGCAGTGCCCGAGGACCTGGCGGGGCATATACGCAGTATTTT; j_call: TRBJ2-3; d_call: NA; cdr3_length: 14; clone_size: NA; v_call: TRBV20-1
cdr3_aa: CASSPDRVPGANVLTF; cdr3_nt: TGTGCCAGCAGCCCCGACAGGGTTCCAGGGGCCAACGTCCTGACTTTC; j_call: TRBJ2-6; d_call: TRBD1; cdr3_length: 16; clone_size: NA; v_call: TRBV7-3
cdr3_aa: CASSRWDSQPQHF; cdr3_nt: TGTGCCAGCAGTCGTTGGGATAGTCAGCCCCAGCATTTT; j_call: TRBJ1-5; d_call: NA; cdr3_length: 13; clone_size: few; v_call: TRBV7-2
cdr3_aa: CASSYNRTSGNTIYF; cdr3_nt: TGTGCCAGCAGTTACAACAGAACCTCTGGAAACACCATATATTTT; j_call: TRBJ1-3; d_call: NA; cdr3_length: 15; clone_size: few; v_call: TRBV6-6
cdr3_aa: CASSEPGGGTEAFF; cdr3_nt: TGCGCCAGCAGTGAGCCGGGAGGGGGCACTGAAGCTTTCTTT; j_call: TRBJ1-1; d_call: NA; cdr3_length: 14; clone_size: NA; v_call: TRBV10-2
cdr3_aa: CASSLGGVYEQYF; cdr3_nt: TGCGCCAGCAGCTTGGGCGGGGTTTACGAGCAGTACTTC; j_call: TRBJ2-7; d_call: NA; cdr3_length: 13; clone_size: many; v_call: TRBV5-1
cdr3_aa: CASSATGGVYNEQFF; cdr3_nt: TGTGCCAGCAGCGCGACAGGGGGTGTGTACAATGAGCAGTTCTTC; j_call: TRBJ2-1; d_call: TRBD1; cdr3_length: 15; clone_size: few; v_call: TRBV9
cdr3_aa: CASSQMNGYGNQPQHF; cdr3_nt: TGTGCCAGCTCACAAATGAACGGTTATGGCAATCAGCCCCAGCATTTT; j_call: TRBJ1-5; d_call: NA; cdr3_length: 16; clone_size: NA; v_call: TRBV18
cdr3_aa: CATLQEGKLFF; cdr3_nt: TGTGCCACTCTACAGGAGGGAAAACTGTTTTTT; j_call: TRBJ1-4; d_call: NA; cdr3_length: 11; clone_size: few; v_call: TRBV27